This TCR beta chain was sequenced for a study of T cell responses to AZD1222 COVID-19 vaccine. About the study: Pooled together were second doses at about 4 or about 12 weeks.

The table came from immunoSEQ multiplex PCR; TCRdb's copy has only in-frame clones and leaves some out. The data show approximately 100,000 clones, about nine tenths seen once. A note on this clone: The antigen remains undetermined.

Study outcomes and limitations: As reported, nearly half of all spike-specific TCRs target variant regions that are unmutated.

The TCR comes from an adult in good health. The specimen comprised peripheral blood, sampled on day 0 of AZD1222 vaccination.

The CDR3 region has the DNA TGTGCCAGCAGCGTAGCTACAAATGCTTTCTCTGGAAACACCATATATTTT. Translated, it gives CASSVATNAFSGNTIYF. The chain joins TRBV9 to TRBJ1-3; D unclear. This CDR3 contains 17 residues. V lost 0 bases and J 0 bases, leaving 13 bases between the germline ends. Looked up from germline, CDR1 is SGDLS and CDR2 is YYNGEE.